This T cell receptor beta chain was documented in a study of blood T cell repertoires in COVID-19. The overall study: The study drew acute and convalescent COVID-19 samples from the United States, Italy and Spain. Sample material is recorded as cDNA or gDNA derived from T cells, B-cell-depleted T cells, or PBMCs.

Germline CDR1 and CDR2: DFQATT and SNEGSKA (reference sequence). Germline trimming cut 3 bases from V and 4 bases from J; bases unmatched to any gene: 9. This CDR3 contains 15 residues. Per the study methods: Estimation of nucleated cell counts relied on the amplification of reference gene primers. Measured with immunoSEQ multiplex PCR; TCRdb has only the in-frame clones, and not every one. That table is the source of V, J and clone size, and D and trimming were worked out from the DNA. Of 200,000 to 300,000 clones in the sample, about nine tenths were seen once. The chain combines TRBV20-1 with TRBJ2-5, with TRBD2 matching 9 bases. The source of this sequence is a man between 25 and 39 years old with COVID-19, enrolled during active disease. Sequencing input: peripheral blood. CDR3 residues: CSASPAGGPSETQYF. CDR3 coding DNA: TGCAGTGCTAGTCCCGCGGGGGGGCCCTCAGAGACCCAGTACTTC.